These 17 T cell receptor beta chains were sequenced from one sample in a study of T cells in Graves' hyperthyroidism and ophthalmopathy. The investigators amplified TCR beta CDR3 regions from RNA transcripts. First-round RT-PCR with HTBI primers amplified the TCR CDR3 region. Using its own MiXCR run on the multiplex PCR reads, TCRdb lists one record per CDR3 protein. Of roughly 510,000 distinct CDR3 sequences in the sample, approximately 49% were seen once. Source material: peripheral blood or thyroid tissue (not recorded which). The receptor set was obtained from an adult woman with Graves' disease, either hyperthyroidism or ophthalmopathy (not recorded which).

J is TRBJ1-1 and V is TRBV29-1; TRBD1 is a possible D gene (5 bases). The CDR3 has 11 amino acids. Per germline, CDR1 SQVTM and CDR2 ANQGSEA. V lost 7 bases to trimming and J lost 3 bases, with 9 bases between them. The CDR3 is CSAEGHTEAFF. CDR3 DNA sequence: TGCAGCGCAGAGGGGCACACTGAAGCTTTCTTT.

The chain is built from TRBV7-2 and TRBJ2-7; no firm D call. Germline V lookup: CDR1 SGHTA, CDR2 FQGNSA. With 2 bases removed from V and 2 bases from J, the gap between germline ends came to 7 bases. The CDR3 spans 13 residues. DNA of the CDR3: TGTGCCAGCAGCTTATTTGGGCCCTACGAGCAGTACTTC. Translating gives CASSLFGPYEQYF.

The genes are TRBV20-1 and TRBJ2-1; 8 bases are a match to TRBD2. The J segment lost 4 bases and the V segment lost 6 bases, leaving 11 bases of the junction unmatched. The CDR3 totals 15 residues. Germline CDR1 is DFQATT and CDR2 is SNEGSKA (reference sequence). As DNA, the CDR3 is TGCAGTGCCGTTTTCCTAGCGGGCAAATACAATGAGCAGTTCTTC. Translated: CSAVFLAGKYNEQFF.

This chain uses TRBV20-1 with TRBJ1-5; no clear D. The ends were cut back, 3 bases at V and 6 bases at J, with 12 bases in the middle. The CDR3 length is 13 residues. Germline V lookup: CDR1 DFQATT, CDR2 SNEGSKA (reference sequence). CDR3 nucleotides: TGCAGTGCTAGTAGGCCATCGGGTCAGCCCCAGCATTTT. This sequence encodes CSASRPSGQPQHF.

The DNA of the CDR3 is TGCAGTGCTTCGACTAGCGGGAGCCAGACCCAGTACTTC. Translated, it gives CSASTSGSQTQYF. The rearrangement joins TRBV20-1 to TRBJ2-5, with TRBD2 matching 12 bases. Looked up from germline, CDR1 is DFQATT and CDR2 is SNEGSKA (reference sequence). The CDR3 is 13 amino acids. V shed 5 bases and J 6 bases; nucleotides not matched to a gene: 4.

This clonotype was observed once. The CDR3 does not end in the conserved phenylalanine or tryptophan, so this is likely a read error. The chain employs TRBV19 and TRBJ1-1; D ambiguous. The germline V gene has CDR1 LNHDA and CDR2 SQIVND (reference sequence). This CDR3 is 15 amino acids long. The CDR3 region has the DNA TGCGCCAGTAGTCCCTCCATGGTGGGGAACACTGAAGCTTTCCTT. Protein sequence: CASSPSMVGNTEAFL.

This chain uses TRBV19 with TRBJ2-6, with no clear D. The CDR3 consists of 19 residues. Germline V CDR1 and CDR2: LNHDA, SQIVND (reference sequence). The germline V and J ends were trimmed by 5 bases and 0 bases, with 20 bases remaining between them. The CDR3 DNA is TGTGCCAGTAGTCTGTTGAAAGGACCGACGCTCTCTGGGGCCAACGTCCTGACTTTC. Translation gives CASSLLKGPTLSGANVLTF.

This clonotype was seen ten or more times. This CDR3 is CASSLGVSREETQYF. DNA for the CDR3: TGCGCCAGCAGCTTGGGGGTCTCCAGAGAAGAGACCCAGTACTTC. The chain employs TRBV5-1 and TRBJ2-5; D call uncertain. Trimming stripped 0 bases from V and 3 bases from J, with 12 bases between. The length of the CDR3 is 15 residues. Germline CDR1 SGHRS, CDR2 YFSETQ.

This clonotype was found many times. The gene calls are TRBV6-1 and TRBJ2-5; 8 nucleotides align to TRBD2. The CDR3 is 14 residues long. CDR1 MNHNS and CDR2 SASEGT come from the germline V gene. V dropped 2 bases and J dropped 7; count of bases not matched to a gene: 6. Here the CDR3 reads CASSESGSGGTQYF. The CDR3 DNA reads TGTGCCAGCAGTGAAAGCGGGAGTGGCGGGACCCAGTACTTC.

This clonotype came up many times. The genes are TRBV20-1 and TRBJ1-1, with D unclear. Between the trimmed V and J ends, which lost 8 bases and 0 bases, there was a span of 16 bases. Germline values: CDR1 DFQATT, CDR2 SNEGSKA (reference sequence). The CDR3 sequence is 14 residues long. For the CDR3, the DNA is TGCAGTCTCCATCAAGGTGTCATGAACACTGAAGCTTTCTTT. Its translation is CSLHQGVMNTEAFF.

The chain is built from TRBV5-1 and TRBJ2-5; weak D call: TRBD1 (6 bases). There are 13 residues in the CDR3. Trimming took off 4 bases at V and 4 bases at J, with 11 bases between the two ends. Germline CDR1 is SGHRS and CDR2 is YFSETQ. CDR3 amino acids: CASSAGQLETQYF. CDR3 DNA sequence: TGCGCCAGCAGCGCCGGACAGTTAGAGACCCAGTACTTC.

This clonotype was counted many times. This chain connects TRBV7-2 to TRBJ1-2; D ambiguous. Germline assignment: CDR1 SGHTA and CDR2 FQGNSA. The CDR3 consists of 14 residues. The germline V and J ends were trimmed by 7 bases and 0 bases, with 12 bases remaining between them. The CDR3 DNA sequence: TGTGCCAGCAAGCTGGGGAGTTCTAACTATGGCTACACCTTC. Translating it yields CASKLGSSNYGYTF. Complete variable domain (other parts from reference TRBV7-2 and TRBJ1-2): GAGVSQSPSNKVTEKGKDVELRCDPISGHTALYWYRQSLGQGLEFLIYFQGNSAPDKSGLPSDRFSAERTGGSVSTLTIQRTQQEDSAVYLCASKLGSSNYGYTFGSGTRLTVV.

In its sample, this clonotype was seen a few times. V is TRBV24-1 and J is TRBJ2-2; D is unresolved. The V and J ends lost 12 bases and 4 bases respectively, with 14 bases between them. The CDR3 has 13 residues. Germline V gene sequence: CDR1 KGHDR, CDR2 SFDVKD. The CDR3 nucleotides are TGTGCCTCCTCGTTGCGGAGCACCGGGGAGCTGTTTTTT. Protein: CASSLRSTGELFF.

The genes are TRBV10-3 and TRBJ2-2, with a weak D call TRBD1 (6 bases). This CDR3 has 15 residues. CDR1 and CDR2 (germline): ENHRY, SYGVKD. Trimming shortened V by 4 bases and J by 4 bases, and 13 bases separated the two germline ends. CDR3 in amino acids: CAISGGNRVTGELFF. The CDR3 coding sequence is TGTGCCATCAGTGGGGGCAACAGGGTCACCGGGGAGCTGTTTTTT.

This clonotype appeared many times. This sequence joins TRBV2 and TRBJ1-1, with TRBD1 identical over 9 bases. This CDR3 has 15 amino acids. The germline CDR1 and CDR2 sequences are SNHLY and FYNNEI. J was trimmed by 0 bases and V by 6 bases; bases with no gene match: 5. CDR3 in DNA: TGTGCCAGCAGAGGGGACAGGGCGGTGAACACTGAAGCTTTCTTT. Residues: CASRGDRAVNTEAFF.

About this clonotype itself: Its ends do not fully match the called genes, so a read error is possible. The chain uses TRBV6-1 and TRBJ2-6, with TRBD2 matching over 8 bases. The germline gives CDR1 MNHNS, CDR2 SASEGT. This CDR3 contains 15 residues. CDR3 region: CAISEAGAGANVLTF. CDR3 in DNA: TGTGCCATCAGTGAAGCGGGGGCTGGGGCCAACGTCCTGACTTTC.

The sample holds many counts of this clonotype. The V and J genes are TRBV6-6 and TRBJ2-7; 9 positions agree with TRBD1. The CDR3 extends over 13 amino acids. The germline gives CDR1 MNHNY, CDR2 SVGAGI (reference sequence). Losses at the gene ends were 6 bases for V and 2 bases for J; bases not matched to a gene: 2. The CDR3 DNA follows: TGTGCCAGCAGGCGGGACAGGGCCTACGAGCAGTACTTC. It is translated as CASRRDRAYEQYF.